A selection of T cell receptor beta chains follows, all from one sample in a study of OX40 agonist ivuxolimab in advanced cancers. The method was immunoSEQ multiplex PCR; TCRdb's version includes in-frame clones alone and lacks a portion of them. This sample has around 31,000 clones, with roughly 90% found just once. Sample: CD4+ or CD8+ T cells sorted from blood, taken in a trial of the OX40 agonist ivuxolimab. These receptors came from an adult with an advanced solid tumor such as melanoma, head and neck, liver or kidney cancer. The CDR3 runs from the conserved cysteine through the conserved F or W. A D gene is named only where the DNA matches it firmly. For some rows the clone size is stated as once, few or many, or as a class when expanded; others skip it.

v_call	clone_size	j_call	d_call	cdr3_aa	cdr3_nt
TRBV7-9	NA	TRBJ1-3	NA	CASSLTGPGNTIYF	TGTGCCAGCAGCCTGACGGGGCCGGGAAACACCATATATTTT
TRBV5-6	NA	TRBJ1-2	NA	CASSSTLDSYTTSTF	TGTGCCAGCAGCTCTACCTTGGACAGCTATACAACCTCCACCTTC
TRBV28	NA	TRBJ2-1	NA	CASSFDPYNEQFF	TGTGCCAGCAGTTTCGACCCGTACAATGAGCAGTTCTTC
TRBV27	NA	TRBJ2-1	NA	CASSLSAGTRFNEQFF	TGTGCCAGCAGTTTATCGGCGGGAACTCGCTTCAATGAGCAGTTCTTC
TRBV5-1	NA	TRBJ2-7	NA	CASSLGYEQYF	TGCGCCAGCAGTTTGGGGTACGAGCAGTACTTC
TRBV6-1	once	TRBJ2-7	TRBD1	CASSEAEQGAPSYEQYF	TGTGCCAGCAGTGAAGCCGAACAGGGGGCCCCTTCCTACGAGCAGTACTTC
TRBV19	NA	TRBJ2-1	NA	CASSIMAGLTYNEQFF	TGTGCCAGTAGTATAATGGCGGGACTTACGTACAATGAGCAGTTCTTC
TRBV6-1	few	TRBJ2-7	TRBD2	CASSEGAGALYEQYF	TGTGCCAGCAGTGAAGGGGCGGGAGCCCTCTACGAGCAGTACTTC
TRBV6-6	NA	TRBJ2-7	TRBD2	CASSYTSGSFYEQYF	TGTGCCAGCAGTTATACTAGCGGGAGCTTTTACGAGCAGTACTTC
TRBV7-7	NA	TRBJ2-5	TRBD2	CASSLGQAGGLQETQYF	TGTGCTAGCAGCTTAGGTCAAGCGGGAGGTCTCCAAGAGACCCAGTACTTC
TRBV30	NA	TRBJ1-6	NA	CAWSQPGSPLHF	TGTGCCTGGAGCCAACCGGGTTCACCCCTCCACTTT
TRBV7-6	NA	TRBJ2-1	NA	CASSREYNEQFF	TGTGCCAGCAGCCGAGAGTACAATGAGCAGTTCTTC
TRBV11-2	once	TRBJ2-5	TRBD2	CASSFGSGGPQETQYF	TGTGCCAGCAGCTTCGGGAGCGGGGGGCCTCAAGAGACCCAGTACTTC
TRBV5-8	NA	TRBJ1-5	NA	CASSHGAGNQPQHF	TGTGCCAGCAGCCACGGGGCCGGCAATCAGCCCCAGCATTTT
TRBV6-1	NA	TRBJ2-7	TRBD2	CASSSGTRAYEQYF	TGTGCCAGCAGTTCCGGGACTAGAGCCTACGAGCAGTACTTC
TRBV7-2	NA	TRBJ1-4	TRBD1	CASSLGAGGIEKLFF	TGTGCCAGCAGCTTAGGGGCAGGGGGCATTGAAAAACTGTTTTTT
TRBV29-1	once	TRBJ2-4	NA	CSVEDRGVLAWGENIQYF	TGCAGCGTTGAAGATCGGGGAGTATTAGCCTGGGGGGAAAACATTCAGTACTTC
TRBV5-6	NA	TRBJ2-4	NA	CASSLAGWIAVAKNIQYF	TGTGCCAGCAGCTTGGCCGGGTGGATAGCAGTAGCCAAAAACATTCAGTACTTC
TRBV19	NA	TRBJ1-5	TRBD1	CASSIDGGQGVLVPNQPQHF	TGTGCCAGTAGTATAGATGGAGGACAGGGGGTTTTAGTGCCGAATCAGCCCCAGCATTTT
TRBV21-1	NA	TRBJ2-3	NA	CASRRSETDTQYF	TGTGCCAGCAGACGGTCAGAAACAGATACGCAGTATTTT
TRBV7-6	NA	TRBJ2-7	NA	CASSPGDHYEQYF	TGTGCCAGCAGCCCCGGGGACCACTACGAGCAGTACTTC
TRBV10-1	few	TRBJ1-3	NA	CASSTGQSGNTIYF	TGCGCCAGCAGTACCGGACAGTCTGGAAACACCATATATTTT